The 27 T cell receptor beta chains listed next were all sequenced from one sample in a study of Graves' ophthalmopathy and Graves' hyperthyroidism. RNA transcripts provided the template for amplifying TCR beta CDR3 regions. Second-round multiplex PCR came after first-round RT-PCR with HTBI primers. TCRdb re-called the multiplex PCR reads with MiXCR, one entry per CDR3 protein. The sample shows about 740,000 distinct CDR3 sequences, roughly 40% of them seen only once. Sequenced input: peripheral blood. These receptors all come from an adult man with Graves' ophthalmopathy.

This clonotype came up many times. This CDR3 reads CASSLSGQMNTEAFF. CDR3 in DNA: TGTGCCAGCAGCTTATCCGGTCAAATGAACACTGAAGCTTTCTTT. V is TRBV7-9 and J is TRBJ1-1, with D uncertain. CDR1 is SEHNR, CDR2 FQNEAQ, per germline (reference sequence). This CDR3 is 15 amino acids long. With 2 bases removed from V and 0 bases from J, the gap between germline ends came to 10 bases.

The chain carries TRBV5-1 and TRBJ2-6; a weak D match, TRBD2 (5 bases). This CDR3 has 18 residues. V was clipped by 4 bases and J by 0 bases, with 17 bases between them. CDR1 is SGHRS and CDR2 is YFSETQ in the germline V gene. The CDR3 coding sequence is TGCGCCAGCAGCCCAGACGGGGTCGCGGGCTCTGGGGCCAACGTCCTGACTTTC. Translation gives CASSPDGVAGSGANVLTF. The whole variable domain, remainder taken from reference TRBV5-1 and TRBJ2-6, is KAGVTQTPRYLIKTRGQQVTLSCSPISGHRSVSWYQQTPGQGLQFLFEYFSETQRNKGNFPGRFSGRQFSNSRSEMNVSTLELGDSALYLCASSPDGVAGSGANVLTFGAGSRLTVL.

To note about this clonotype: It may be a read error: a sequence one base away is much more abundant. V is TRBV29-1 and J is TRBJ1-2; D is uncertain. Deletions cut 7 bases from V and 5 bases from J, with 20 bases between. Germline values: CDR1 SQVTM, CDR2 ANQGSEA. The CDR3 covers 14 residues. CDR3 bases: TGCAGCGCAGGATCCGGGAGCTCGCCATATGGCTACACCTTC. This gives the protein CSAGSGSSPYGYTF. The entire variable domain, with the rest obtained from reference TRBV29-1 and TRBJ1-2, is as follows: SAVISQKPSRDICQRGTSLTIQCQVDSQVTMMFWYRQQPGQSLTLIATANQGSEATYESGFVIDKFPISRPNLTFSTLTVSNMSPEDSSIYLCSAGSGSSPYGYTFGSGTRLTVV.

The chain has TRBV28 and TRBJ1-6; D unclear. The CDR3 runs 12 residues. The V gene's germline CDR1 is MDHEN and CDR2 SYDVKM. The ends were cut back, 3 bases at V and 10 bases at J, with 7 bases in the middle. CDR3 DNA: TGTGCCAGCAGTTTTCAGGACTCACCCCTCCACTTT. It translates to CASSFQDSPLHF.

The chain uses TRBV7-2 and TRBJ2-7, with 9 nucleotides matching TRBD2. Trimming removed 8 bases from V and 5 bases from J; junction bases left unmatched: 10. Germline CDR1 is SGHTA and CDR2 is FQGNSA. The CDR3 extends over 14 amino acids. CDR3 DNA sequence: TGTGCCAGCTCTGCAGCGGGAGGATCTAACGAGCAGTACTTC. Its translation is CASSAAGGSNEQYF. The whole variable domain, filled in from reference TRBV7-2 and TRBJ2-7, reads GAGVSQSPSNKVTEKGKDVELRCDPISGHTALYWYRQSLGQGLEFLIYFQGNSAPDKSGLPSDRFSAERTGGSVSTLTIQRTQQEDSAVYLCASSAAGGSNEQYFGPGTRLTVT.

For this clonotype: This clone may be a read error of a much larger clone one base away. The chain combines TRBV11-2 with TRBJ1-6, with D perhaps matching TRBD1 (5 bases). V gave up 6 bases and J gave up 7 bases, with 16 bases separating them. CDR3 length equals 15 residues. The germline CDR1 and CDR2 sequences are SGHAT and FQNNGV. The CDR3 DNA follows: TGTGCCAGCAGTCACTTGGGGGGGGACAATTCACCCCTCCACTTT. This translates into CASSHLGGDNSPLHF.

CDR3 sequence reads: CAYPNDSVELYEQYF. In nucleotides, the CDR3 is TGTGCCTACCCAAATGATTCGGTAGAGCTCTACGAGCAGTACTTC. The gene calls are TRBV25-1 and TRBJ2-7; D not resolved. Germline V gene lookup returns CDR1 MGHDK and CDR2 SYGVNS. The CDR3 loop spans 15 amino acids. V lost 11 bases to trimming and J lost 3 bases, with 23 bases between them.

The table lists this clonotype with a few counts. In DNA, the CDR3 is TGCAGTGCTCCCAGACTAGCGGGGGGGTTCGAGCAGTACTTC. It yields the protein CSAPRLAGGFEQYF. V and J are TRBV20-1 and TRBJ2-7, with 14 bases fitting TRBD2. CDR3 size: 14 residues. V shed 5 bases, J shed 6 bases, and the junction held 6 bases outside the gene matches. CDR1 and CDR2 from the germline V gene are DFQATT and SNEGSKA (reference sequence).

V gene TRBV7-9 combines with J gene TRBJ2-3, with D hard to call. Germline CDR1 is SEHNR and CDR2 is FQNEAQ (reference sequence). The CDR3 loop spans 16 amino acids. V lost 1 base and J 1 base, leaving 12 bases between the germline ends. CDR3 loop: CASSLGAWYGTDTQYF. CDR3 coding DNA: TGTGCCAGCAGCTTAGGGGCGTGGTACGGCACAGATACGCAGTATTTT.

The chain recombines TRBV15 with TRBJ2-2; D is ambiguous. Germline CDR1 LNHNV, CDR2 YYDKDF (reference sequence). This CDR3 contains 17 residues. Trimming stripped 1 base from V and 7 bases from J, with 19 bases between. In DNA, the CDR3 is TGTGCCACCAGCAGAGGTTCAGGCGTTAGTAGCAGCGGGGAGCTGTTTTTT. Amino acids: CATSRGSGVSSSGELFF.

This clonotype showed up many times. This chain uses TRBV15 with TRBJ1-3, with a tentative D call TRBD1 (5 bases). Trimming pared 2 bases from V and 0 bases from J, leaving 17 bases between. Germline V CDR1 and CDR2: LNHNV, YYDKDF (reference sequence). This CDR3 has 18 amino acids. CDR3 coding DNA: TGTGCCACCAGCAGACCGAGACAGACCTTAAGCTCTGGAAACACCATATATTTT. Protein: CATSRPRQTLSSGNTIYF.

This clonotype was recorded a few times. DNA of the CDR3: TGTGCCAGCAGCTTAGTTCTTCAGGCTCGGCGGGAGCTGTTTTTT. This encodes CASSLVLQARRELFF. The chain has TRBV7-2 and TRBJ2-2; D gene unclear. The CDR3 sequence is 15 residues long. Germline CDR1 reads SGHTA; CDR2 reads FQGNSA. With 1 base removed from V and 9 bases from J, the gap between germline ends came to 15 bases.

This clonotype was counted a few times. In DNA form, the CDR3 reads TGTGCCAGCAGCTTGCCCGCCGCGGCCCAGTACTTC. Its translation: CASSLPAAAQYF. The chain recombines TRBV7-9 with TRBJ2-5; no firm D call. CDR3 length: 12 amino acids. Germline V gene sequence: CDR1 SEHNR, CDR2 FQNEAQ (reference sequence). Trimming removed 3 bases at V and 9 bases at J, with 11 bases between.

This clonotype was seen a few times. The rearrangement joins TRBV6-2 or TRBV6-3 to TRBJ2-5; D not certain. V was cut by 11 bases and J by 3 bases, with 10 bases left in between. This CDR3 region has 11 residues. CDR1 and CDR2 (germline): MNHEY, SVGEGT. For the CDR3, the DNA is TGTGCCCACAGCGAGAAAGAGACCCAGTACTTC. It specifies CAHSEKETQYF.

At least ten counts were recorded for this clonotype. The CDR3 spells CATSDEAGGRTQYF. The CDR3 nucleotides read TGTGCCACCAGTGACGAGGCGGGCGGTCGGACCCAGTACTTC. The rearrangement uses TRBV24-1 and TRBJ2-5, with D tentatively TRBD2 (5 bases). Trimming took off 4 bases at V and 7 bases at J, with 15 bases between the two ends. The CDR3 extends over 14 amino acids. CDR1 is KGHDR and CDR2 is SFDVKD in the germline V gene.

This clonotype turned up a few times. The genes are TRBV19 and TRBJ1-5; tentative D call: TRBD1 (5 bases). CDR1 is LNHDA, CDR2 SQIVND, per germline (reference sequence). The CDR3 runs 14 residues. V was cut by 10 bases and J by 8 bases, with 21 bases left in between. For the CDR3, the DNA is TGTGCCACTAGGGGAGGGATCTCGGTTGAGCCCCAGCATTTT. Its translation is CATRGGISVEPQHF.

The rearrangement links TRBV29-1 to TRBJ2-5; no clear D. The V end lost 5 bases, the J end lost 4 bases, and 11 bases lay between the germline ends. This CDR3 has 12 residues. Germline loops: CDR1 SQVTM, CDR2 ANQGSEA. CDR3 bases: TGCAGCGTTATAGGATGGGGAGAGACCCAGTACTTC. It codes for CSVIGWGETQYF. The whole variable domain, filled in from reference TRBV29-1 and TRBJ2-5, reads SAVISQKPSRDICQRGTSLTIQCQVDSQVTMMFWYRQQPGQSLTLIATANQGSEATYESGFVIDKFPISRPNLTFSTLTVSNMSPEDSSIYLCSVIGWGETQYFGPGTRLLVL.

Worth noting for this clonotype: The conserved phenylalanine or tryptophan normally closing the CDR3 is absent here, so this likely arose from a read error. It is unclear where the CDR3 begins or ends on the DNA, so no DNA is shown, and the CDR3 is as TCRdb lists it. The gene calls are TRBV7-2 and TRBJ1-1. The CDR3 adds up to 10 amino acids, both ends counted. Germline assignment: CDR1 SGHTA and CDR2 FQGNSA. This CDR3 reads CASSLPQGLA.

V usage is TRBV14 and J usage is TRBJ2-7, with TRBD2 identical over 14 bases. CDR3 size: 16 residues. Germline lookup yields CDR1 SGHDN and CDR2 FVKESK. Losses at the gene ends were 8 bases for V and 7 bases for J; bases not matched to a gene: 13. The CDR3 spells CASSPSGTSGSIEQYF. CDR3 bases: TGTGCCAGCTCACCAAGCGGGACTAGCGGGAGTATAGAGCAGTACTTC.

This sequence joins TRBV19 and TRBJ2-7, with D perhaps assigned TRBD1 or TRBD2 (5 bases each). Between the trimmed V and J ends, which lost 7 bases and 6 bases, there was a span of 19 bases. The CDR3 sequence is 14 residues long. CDR1 and CDR2 from the germline V gene are LNHDA and SQIVND (reference sequence). The CDR3 DNA reads as TGTGCCAGTAATACCGGGACCGTGTTGGCCGAGCAGTACTTC. It yields the protein CASNTGTVLAEQYF.

This clonotype showed up just a few times. The J gene is TRBJ2-2, the V gene TRBV5-1; D unclear. Germline CDR1 SGHRS, CDR2 YFSETQ. Trimming removed 4 bases from V and 0 bases from J, with 7 bases in between. The CDR3 contains 14 residues. The CDR3 region is CASSRNANTGELFF. The CDR3 DNA sequence: TGCGCCAGCAGCCGCAACGCGAACACCGGGGAGCTGTTTTTT.

The gene calls are TRBV2 and TRBJ2-7; a weak D match, TRBD1 (6 bases). The CDR3 totals 16 residues. Trimming pared 5 bases from V and 3 bases from J, leaving 20 bases between. The germline V gene has CDR1 SNHLY and CDR2 FYNNEI. CDR3 sequence reads: CASSYSLPGESYEQYF. The CDR3 DNA sequence: TGTGCCAGCAGTTACTCGTTGCCAGGGGAGAGCTACGAGCAGTACTTC.

This chain links TRBV6-6 with TRBJ1-4; a possible D gene is TRBD1 (5 bases). The CDR3 consists of 14 residues. Between the trimmed V and J ends, which lost 3 bases and 8 bases, there was a span of 13 bases. Germline V gene data show CDR1 as MNHNY and CDR2 as SVGAGI (reference sequence). The CDR3 DNA sequence: TGTGCCAGCAGTTATGGCAGGGCGGGCGAAAAACTGTTTTTT. Amino acids: CASSYGRAGEKLFF.

The table lists this clonotype with many counts. This sequence joins TRBV7-8 and TRBJ1-1; D is possibly TRBD1 (6 bases). The CDR3 has 15 residues. From germline, CDR1 is SGHVS and CDR2 FQNEAQ. V lost 5 bases and J 0 bases, leaving 13 bases between the germline ends. The CDR3: CASSPRQDLNTEAFF. In DNA form, the CDR3 reads TGTGCCAGCAGCCCCCGACAGGACTTGAACACTGAAGCTTTCTTT.

This clonotype was counted between two and nine times. V is TRBV6-6 and J is TRBJ1-6; 10 nucleotides match TRBD1. Germline-derived CDR1 and CDR2 are MNHNY and SVGAGI (reference sequence). The trim removed 5 bases at V and 8 bases at J, leaving 9 bases unmatched. The CDR3 covers 16 residues. The CDR3 here is CASSAQGGTGDSPLHF. DNA for the CDR3: TGTGCCAGCAGTGCGCAGGGGGGGACAGGGGATTCACCCCTCCACTTT.

In its sample, this clonotype was seen a few times. The J gene is TRBJ1-4, the V gene TRBV7-9; D call uncertain. V lost 5 bases and J lost 8, with 9 bases in between. The CDR3 loop spans 12 amino acids. Germline CDR1 SEHNR, CDR2 FQNEAQ (reference sequence). This CDR3 is CASSRAGEKLFF. Written as DNA, the CDR3 is TGTGCCAGCAGCAGGGCGGGGGAAAAACTGTTTTTT.

The sample holds a few counts of this clonotype. The V gene is TRBV30, the J gene TRBJ1-1; D gene uncertain. The V and J ends lost 4 bases and 8 bases respectively, with 8 bases between them. Germline loops: CDR1 GTSNPN, CDR2 SVGIG (reference sequence). CDR3 size: 10 residues. CDR3 sequence: CAWKLREAFF. CDR3 DNA sequence: TGTGCCTGGAAGCTAAGGGAAGCTTTCTTT.